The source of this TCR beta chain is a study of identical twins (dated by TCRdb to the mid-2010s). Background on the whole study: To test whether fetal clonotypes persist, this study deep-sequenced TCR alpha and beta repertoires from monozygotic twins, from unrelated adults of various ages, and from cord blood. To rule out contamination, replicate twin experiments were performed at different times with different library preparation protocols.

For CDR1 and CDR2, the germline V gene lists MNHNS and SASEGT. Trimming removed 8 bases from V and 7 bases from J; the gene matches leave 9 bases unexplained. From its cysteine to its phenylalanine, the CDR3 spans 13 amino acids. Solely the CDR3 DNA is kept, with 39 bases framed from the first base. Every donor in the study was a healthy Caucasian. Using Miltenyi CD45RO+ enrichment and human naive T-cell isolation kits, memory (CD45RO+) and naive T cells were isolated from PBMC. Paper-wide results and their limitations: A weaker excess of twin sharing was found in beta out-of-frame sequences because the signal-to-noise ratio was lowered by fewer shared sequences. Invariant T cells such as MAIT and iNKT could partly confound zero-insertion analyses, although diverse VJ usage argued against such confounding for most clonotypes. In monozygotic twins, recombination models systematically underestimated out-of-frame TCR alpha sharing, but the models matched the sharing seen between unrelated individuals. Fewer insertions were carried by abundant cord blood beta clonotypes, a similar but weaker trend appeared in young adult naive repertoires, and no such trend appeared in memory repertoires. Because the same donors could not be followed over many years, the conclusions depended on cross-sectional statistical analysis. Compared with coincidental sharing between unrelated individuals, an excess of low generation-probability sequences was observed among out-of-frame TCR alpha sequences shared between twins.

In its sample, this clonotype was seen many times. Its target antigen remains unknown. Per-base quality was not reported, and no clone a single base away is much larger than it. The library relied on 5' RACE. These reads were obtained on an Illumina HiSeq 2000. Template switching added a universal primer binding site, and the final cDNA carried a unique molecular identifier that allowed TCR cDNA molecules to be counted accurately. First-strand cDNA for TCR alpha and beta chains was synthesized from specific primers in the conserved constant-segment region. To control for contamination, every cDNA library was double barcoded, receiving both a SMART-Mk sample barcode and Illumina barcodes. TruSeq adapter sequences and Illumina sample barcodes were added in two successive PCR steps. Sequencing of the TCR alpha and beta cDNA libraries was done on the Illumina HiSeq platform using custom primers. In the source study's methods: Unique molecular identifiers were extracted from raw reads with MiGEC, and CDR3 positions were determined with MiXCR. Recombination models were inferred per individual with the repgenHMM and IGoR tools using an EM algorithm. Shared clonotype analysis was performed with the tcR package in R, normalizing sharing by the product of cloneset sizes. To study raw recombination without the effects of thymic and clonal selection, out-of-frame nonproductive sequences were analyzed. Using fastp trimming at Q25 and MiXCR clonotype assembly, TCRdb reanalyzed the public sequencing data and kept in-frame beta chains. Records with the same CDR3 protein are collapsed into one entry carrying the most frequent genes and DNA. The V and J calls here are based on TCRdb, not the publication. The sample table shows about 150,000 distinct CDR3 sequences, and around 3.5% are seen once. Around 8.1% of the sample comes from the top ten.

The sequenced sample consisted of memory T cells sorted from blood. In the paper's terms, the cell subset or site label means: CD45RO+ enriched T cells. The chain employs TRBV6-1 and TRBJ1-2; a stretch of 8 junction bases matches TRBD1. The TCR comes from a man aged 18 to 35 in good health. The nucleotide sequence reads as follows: TGTGCCAGCGGACAGGGAGGGGGTCTTGGCTACACCTTC. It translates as CASGQGGGLGYTF.